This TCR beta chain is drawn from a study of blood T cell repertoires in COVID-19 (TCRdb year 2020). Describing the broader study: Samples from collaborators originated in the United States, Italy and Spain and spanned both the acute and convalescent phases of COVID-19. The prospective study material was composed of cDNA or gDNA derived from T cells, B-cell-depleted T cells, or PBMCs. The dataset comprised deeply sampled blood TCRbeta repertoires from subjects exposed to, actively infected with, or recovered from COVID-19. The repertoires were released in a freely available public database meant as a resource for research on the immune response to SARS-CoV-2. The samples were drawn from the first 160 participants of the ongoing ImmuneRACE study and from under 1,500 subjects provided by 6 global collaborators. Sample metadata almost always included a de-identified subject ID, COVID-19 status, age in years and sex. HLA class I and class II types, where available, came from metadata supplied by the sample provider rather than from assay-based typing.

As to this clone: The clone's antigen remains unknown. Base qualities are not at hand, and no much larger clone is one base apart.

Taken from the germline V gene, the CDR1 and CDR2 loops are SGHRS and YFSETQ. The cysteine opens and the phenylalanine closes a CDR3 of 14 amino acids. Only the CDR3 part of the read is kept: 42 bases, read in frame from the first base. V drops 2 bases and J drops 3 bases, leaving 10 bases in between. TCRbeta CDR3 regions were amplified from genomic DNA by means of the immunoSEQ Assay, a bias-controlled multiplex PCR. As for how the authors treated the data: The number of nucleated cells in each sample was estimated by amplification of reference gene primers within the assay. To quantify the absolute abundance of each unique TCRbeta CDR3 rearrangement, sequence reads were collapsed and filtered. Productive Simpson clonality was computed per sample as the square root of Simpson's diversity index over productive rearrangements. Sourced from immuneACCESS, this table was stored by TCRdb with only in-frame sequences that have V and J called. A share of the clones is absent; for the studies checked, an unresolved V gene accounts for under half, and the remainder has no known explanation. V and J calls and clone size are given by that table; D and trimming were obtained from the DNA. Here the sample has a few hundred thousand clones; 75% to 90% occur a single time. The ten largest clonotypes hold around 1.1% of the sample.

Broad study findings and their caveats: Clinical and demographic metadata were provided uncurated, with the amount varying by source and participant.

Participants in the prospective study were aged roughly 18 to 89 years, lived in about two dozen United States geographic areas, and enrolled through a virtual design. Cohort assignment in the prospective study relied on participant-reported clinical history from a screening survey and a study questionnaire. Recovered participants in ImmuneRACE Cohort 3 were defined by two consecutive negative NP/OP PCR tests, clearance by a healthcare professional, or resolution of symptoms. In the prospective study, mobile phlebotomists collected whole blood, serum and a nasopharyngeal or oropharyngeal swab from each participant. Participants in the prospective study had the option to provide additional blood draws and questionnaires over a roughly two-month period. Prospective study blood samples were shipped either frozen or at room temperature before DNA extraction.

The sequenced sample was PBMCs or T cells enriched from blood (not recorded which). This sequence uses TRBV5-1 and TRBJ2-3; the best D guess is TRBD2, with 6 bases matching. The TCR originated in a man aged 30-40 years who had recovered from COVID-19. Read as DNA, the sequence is TGCGCCAGCAGCTTTGGGGAGGTGACAGATACGCAGTATTTT. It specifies CASSFGEVTDTQYF. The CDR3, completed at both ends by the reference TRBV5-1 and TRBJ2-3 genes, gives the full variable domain KAGVTQTPRYLIKTRGQQVTLSCSPISGHRSVSWYQQTPGQGLQFLFEYFSETQRNKGNFPGRFSGRQFSNSRSEMNVSTLELGDSALYLCASSFGEVTDTQYFGPGTRLTVL.